A single sample gave rise to the 3 T cell receptor beta chains below, sequenced in a study of blood T cell repertoires in COVID-19. Libraries were prepared by immunoSEQ multiplex PCR; TCRdb keeps only in-frame clonotypes and omits some of them. The sample lists around 58,000 clones, 80% to 95% occurring once. The sample taken for sequencing was peripheral blood. The receptors were gathered from a human donor with active COVID-19. The donor label of this sample is uncertain.

The genes are TRBV5-1 and TRBJ1-3; D uncertain. This CDR3 region has 16 residues. Germline values: CDR1 SGHRS, CDR2 YFSETQ. V lost 0 bases to trimming and J lost 3 bases, with 13 bases between them. This CDR3 is CASSLAPGDLGNTIYF. In DNA form, the CDR3 reads TGCGCCAGCAGCTTGGCTCCAGGCGACCTTGGAAACACCATATATTTT. The variable domain in full, with the rest retrieved from reference TRBV5-1 and TRBJ1-3, is KAGVTQTPRYLIKTRGQQVTLSCSPISGHRSVSWYQQTPGQGLQFLFEYFSETQRNKGNFPGRFSGRQFSNSRSEMNVSTLELGDSALYLCASSLAPGDLGNTIYFGEGSWLTVV.

V is TRBV10-3 and J is TRBJ2-1; weak D call: TRBD2 (6 bases). With 6 bases removed from V and 5 bases from J, the gap between germline ends came to 11 bases. Germline assignment: CDR1 ENHRY and CDR2 SYGVKD. The CDR3 is 13 amino acids. CDR3 sequence (DNA): TGTGCCATCAGGCGGGACCCACACAATGAGCAGTTCTTC. Translation gives CAIRRDPHNEQFF.

This sequence joins TRBV5-8 and TRBJ2-4; 11 nucleotides line up with TRBD2. CDR3 length: 16 residues. V dropped 4 bases and J dropped 8; count of bases not matched to a gene: 11. Germline lookup yields CDR1 SGHTS and CDR2 YDEGEE. In nucleotides, the CDR3 is TGTGCCAGCAGCCCCCTGGGGGGTAGCGGGAGGGACATTCAGTACTTC. Encoded protein: CASSPLGGSGRDIQYF.